This TCR beta chain stems from a study of T-cell reconstitution after alpha-beta-depleted transplantation in children. For TCRbeta, the library was prepared with unique molecular identifiers. MiXCR, run by TCRdb on the PCR reads, gives a single entry per CDR3 protein. Of some 70,000 distinct CDR3 sequences in the sample, roughly 4.5% were seen once. Deletions cut 5 bases from V and 7 bases from J, with 13 bases between. CDR1 is LNHNV, CDR2 YYDKDF, per germline (reference sequence). The CDR3 extends over 13 amino acids. This clonotype was detected many times. The sequenced sample was PBMCs, mostly from graft donor cells, obtained 180 days after TCRalphabeta/CD19-depleted stem cell transplant. The sequence came from a boy under two years old who had a stem cell transplant for acute myeloid leukemia, so the T cells may come from the graft donor. The J gene is TRBJ2-3, the V gene TRBV15, with D possibly TRBD1 on 5 matching bases. CDR3 nucleotides: TGTGCCACCAGCGGTCAAGGGGTTAATACGCAGTATTTT. It codes for CATSGQGVNTQYF.